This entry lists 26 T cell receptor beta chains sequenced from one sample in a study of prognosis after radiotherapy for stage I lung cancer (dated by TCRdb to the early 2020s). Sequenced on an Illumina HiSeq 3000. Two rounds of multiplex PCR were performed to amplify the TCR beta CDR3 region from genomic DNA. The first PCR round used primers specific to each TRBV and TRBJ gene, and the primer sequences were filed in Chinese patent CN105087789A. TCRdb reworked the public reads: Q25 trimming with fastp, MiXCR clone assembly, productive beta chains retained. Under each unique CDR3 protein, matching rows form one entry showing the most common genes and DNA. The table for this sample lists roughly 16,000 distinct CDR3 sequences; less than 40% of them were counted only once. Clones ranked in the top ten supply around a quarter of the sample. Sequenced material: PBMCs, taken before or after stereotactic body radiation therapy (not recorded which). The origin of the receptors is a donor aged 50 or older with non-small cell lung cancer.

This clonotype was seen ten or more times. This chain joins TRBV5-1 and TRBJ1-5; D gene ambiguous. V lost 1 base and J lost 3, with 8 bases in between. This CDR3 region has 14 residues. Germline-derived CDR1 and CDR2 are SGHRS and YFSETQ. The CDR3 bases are TGCGCCAGCAGCTTGTGGGGTCTCAATCAGCCCCAGCATTTT. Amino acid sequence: CASSLWGLNQPQHF.

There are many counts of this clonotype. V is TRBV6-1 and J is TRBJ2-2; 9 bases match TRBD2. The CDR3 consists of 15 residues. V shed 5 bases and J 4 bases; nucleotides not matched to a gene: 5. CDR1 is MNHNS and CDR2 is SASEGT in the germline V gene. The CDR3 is CASSLGLARTGELFF. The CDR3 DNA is TGTGCCAGCAGTCTGGGACTAGCCCGCACCGGGGAGCTGTTTTTT.

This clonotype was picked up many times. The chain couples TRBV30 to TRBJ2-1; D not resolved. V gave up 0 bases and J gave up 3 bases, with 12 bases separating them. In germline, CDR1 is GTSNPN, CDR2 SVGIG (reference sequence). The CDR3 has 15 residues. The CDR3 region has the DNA TGTGCCTGGAGTGTCGCCGAGTGGAACTACAATGAGCAGTTCTTC. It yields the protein CAWSVAEWNYNEQFF.

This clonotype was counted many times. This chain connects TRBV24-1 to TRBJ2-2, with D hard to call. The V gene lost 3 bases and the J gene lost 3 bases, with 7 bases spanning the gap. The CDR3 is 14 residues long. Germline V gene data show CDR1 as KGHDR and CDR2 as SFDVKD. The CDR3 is CATSDNRHTGELFF. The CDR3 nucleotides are TGTGCCACCAGTGATAACCGTCACACCGGGGAGCTGTTTTTT.

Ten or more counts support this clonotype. CDR3 sequence: CASNPSGSDIQYF. CDR3 DNA sequence: TGTGCCAGCAATCCTAGCGGGAGTGACATTCAGTACTTC. The V call is TRBV28, the J call TRBJ2-4; 10 nucleotides line up with TRBD2. The ends lost 7 bases at V and 8 bases at J; junction bases unmatched: 5. The germline gives CDR1 MDHEN, CDR2 SYDVKM. The CDR3 runs 13 residues.

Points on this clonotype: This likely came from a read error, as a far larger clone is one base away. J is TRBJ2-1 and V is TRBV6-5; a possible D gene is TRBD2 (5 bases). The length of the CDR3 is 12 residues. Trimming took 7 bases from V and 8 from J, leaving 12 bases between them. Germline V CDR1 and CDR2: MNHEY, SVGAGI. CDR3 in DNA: TGTGCCAGCACGATCGCGGGCGATGAGCAGTTCTTC. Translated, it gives CASTIAGDEQFF.

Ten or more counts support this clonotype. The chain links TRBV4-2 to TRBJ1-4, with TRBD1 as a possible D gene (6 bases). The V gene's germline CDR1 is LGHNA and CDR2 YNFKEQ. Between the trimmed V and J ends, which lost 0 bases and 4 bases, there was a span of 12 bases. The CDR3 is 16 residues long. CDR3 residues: CASSQETGQSNEKLFF. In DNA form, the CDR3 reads TGTGCCAGCAGCCAAGAGACCGGACAGAGTAATGAAAAACTGTTTTTT.

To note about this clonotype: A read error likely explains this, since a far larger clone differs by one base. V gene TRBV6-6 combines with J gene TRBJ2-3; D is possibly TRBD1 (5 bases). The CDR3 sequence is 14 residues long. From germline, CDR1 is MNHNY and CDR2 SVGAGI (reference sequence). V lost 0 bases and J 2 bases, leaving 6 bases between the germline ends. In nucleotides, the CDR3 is TGTGCCAGCAGTTACTCGGACAACACAGATACGCAGTATTTT. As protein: CASSYSDNTDTQYF.

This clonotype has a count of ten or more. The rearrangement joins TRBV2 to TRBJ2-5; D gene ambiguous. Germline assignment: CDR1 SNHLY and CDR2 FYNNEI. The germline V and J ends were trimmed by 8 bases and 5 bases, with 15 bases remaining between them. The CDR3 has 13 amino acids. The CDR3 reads CASRFEEWETQYF. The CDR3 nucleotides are TGTGCCAGCCGCTTCGAGGAATGGGAGACCCAGTACTTC.

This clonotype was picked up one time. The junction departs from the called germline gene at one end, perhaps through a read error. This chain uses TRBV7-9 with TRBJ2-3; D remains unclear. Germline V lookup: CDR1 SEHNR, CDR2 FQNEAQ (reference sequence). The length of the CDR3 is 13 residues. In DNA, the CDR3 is TGTGCCAGCAGCTTTCAAGGTGAAGTTACGCATTATTTT. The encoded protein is CASSFQGEVTHYF.

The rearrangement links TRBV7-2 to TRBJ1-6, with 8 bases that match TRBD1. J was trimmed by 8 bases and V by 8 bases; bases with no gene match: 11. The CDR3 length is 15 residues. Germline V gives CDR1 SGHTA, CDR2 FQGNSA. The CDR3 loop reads CASHPQGAGDSPLHF. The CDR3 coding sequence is TGTGCCAGCCACCCCCAGGGGGCCGGTGATTCACCCCTCCACTTT.

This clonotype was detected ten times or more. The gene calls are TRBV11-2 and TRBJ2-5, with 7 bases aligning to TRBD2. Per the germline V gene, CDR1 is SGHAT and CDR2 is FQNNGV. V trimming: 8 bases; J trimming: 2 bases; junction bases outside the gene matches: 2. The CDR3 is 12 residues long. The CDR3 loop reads CASERGQETQYF. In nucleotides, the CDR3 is TGTGCCAGCGAGCGGGGTCAAGAGACCCAGTACTTC.

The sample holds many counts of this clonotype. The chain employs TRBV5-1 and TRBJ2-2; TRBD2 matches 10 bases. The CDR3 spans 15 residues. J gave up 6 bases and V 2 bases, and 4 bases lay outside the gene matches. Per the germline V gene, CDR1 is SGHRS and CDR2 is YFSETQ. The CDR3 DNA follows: TGCGCCAGCAGCTTCCTAGCGGGAGTAGCCGGGGAGCTGTTTTTT. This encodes CASSFLAGVAGELFF. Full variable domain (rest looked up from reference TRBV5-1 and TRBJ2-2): KAGVTQTPRYLIKTRGQQVTLSCSPISGHRSVSWYQQTPGQGLQFLFEYFSETQRNKGNFPGRFSGRQFSNSRSEMNVSTLELGDSALYLCASSFLAGVAGELFFGEGSRLTVL.

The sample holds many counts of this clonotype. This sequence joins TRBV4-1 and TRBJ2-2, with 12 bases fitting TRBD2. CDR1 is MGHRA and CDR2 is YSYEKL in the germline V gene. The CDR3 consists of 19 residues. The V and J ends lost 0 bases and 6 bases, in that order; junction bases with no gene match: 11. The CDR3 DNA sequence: TGCGCCAGCAGCCAAGATAGAGCGCGACTAGCGGGAGAGCCCGGGGAGCTGTTTTTT. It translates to CASSQDRARLAGEPGELFF.

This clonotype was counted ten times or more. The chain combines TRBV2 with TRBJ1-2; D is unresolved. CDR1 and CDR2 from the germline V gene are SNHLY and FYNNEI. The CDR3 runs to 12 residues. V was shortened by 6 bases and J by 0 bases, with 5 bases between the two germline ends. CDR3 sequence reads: CASSRANYGYTF. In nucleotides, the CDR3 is TGTGCCAGCAGCCGAGCTAACTATGGCTACACCTTC.

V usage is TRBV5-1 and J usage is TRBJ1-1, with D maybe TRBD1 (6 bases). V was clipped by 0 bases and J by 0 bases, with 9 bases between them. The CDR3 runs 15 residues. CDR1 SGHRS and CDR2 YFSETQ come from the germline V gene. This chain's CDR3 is CASSLGGGMNTEAFF. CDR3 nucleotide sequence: TGCGCCAGCAGCTTGGGGGGGGGCATGAACACTGAAGCTTTCTTT.

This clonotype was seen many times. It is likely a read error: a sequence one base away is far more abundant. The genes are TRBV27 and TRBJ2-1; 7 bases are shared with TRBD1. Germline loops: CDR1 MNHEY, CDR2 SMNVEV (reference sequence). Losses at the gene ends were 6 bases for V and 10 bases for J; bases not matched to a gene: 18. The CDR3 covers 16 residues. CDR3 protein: CASRLMLSGGVHEQFF. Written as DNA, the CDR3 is TGTGCCAGCAGACTTATGCTATCAGGGGGAGTGCACGAGCAGTTCTTC.

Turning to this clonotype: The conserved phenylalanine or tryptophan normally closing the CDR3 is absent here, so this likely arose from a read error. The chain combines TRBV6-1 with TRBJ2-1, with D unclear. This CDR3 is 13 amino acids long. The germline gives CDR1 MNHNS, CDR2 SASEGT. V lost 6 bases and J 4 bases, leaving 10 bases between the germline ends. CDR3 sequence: CASSQPAYNEQFL. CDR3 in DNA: TGTGCCAGCAGCCAGCCCGCGTACAATGAGCAGTTCCTC.

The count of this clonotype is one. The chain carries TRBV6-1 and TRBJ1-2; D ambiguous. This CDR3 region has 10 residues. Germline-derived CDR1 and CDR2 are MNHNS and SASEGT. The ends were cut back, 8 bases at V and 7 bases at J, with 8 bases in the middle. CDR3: CASGMGGYTF. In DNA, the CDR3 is TGTGCCAGCGGAATGGGTGGCTACACCTTC.

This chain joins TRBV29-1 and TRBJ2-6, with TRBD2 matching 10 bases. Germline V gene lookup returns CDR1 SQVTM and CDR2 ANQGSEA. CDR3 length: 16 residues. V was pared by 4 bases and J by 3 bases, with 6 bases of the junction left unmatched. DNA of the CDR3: TGCAGCGTTGCCCCTAGCGGGAGATATGGGGCCAACGTCCTGACTTTC. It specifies CSVAPSGRYGANVLTF.

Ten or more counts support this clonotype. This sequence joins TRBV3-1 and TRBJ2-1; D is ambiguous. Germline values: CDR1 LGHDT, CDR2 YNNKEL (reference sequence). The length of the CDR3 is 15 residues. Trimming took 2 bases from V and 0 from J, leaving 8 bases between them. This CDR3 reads CASSQRASSYNEQFF. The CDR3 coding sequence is TGTGCCAGCAGCCAAAGGGCTAGCTCCTACAATGAGCAGTTCTTC.

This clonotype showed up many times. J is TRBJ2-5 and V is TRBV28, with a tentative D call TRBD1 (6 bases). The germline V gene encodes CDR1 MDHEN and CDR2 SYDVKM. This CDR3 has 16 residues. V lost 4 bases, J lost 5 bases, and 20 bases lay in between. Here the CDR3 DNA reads TGTGCCAGCAGTTCCGCACCGGGGACAAGAATCGAGACCCAGTACTTC. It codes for CASSSAPGTRIETQYF.

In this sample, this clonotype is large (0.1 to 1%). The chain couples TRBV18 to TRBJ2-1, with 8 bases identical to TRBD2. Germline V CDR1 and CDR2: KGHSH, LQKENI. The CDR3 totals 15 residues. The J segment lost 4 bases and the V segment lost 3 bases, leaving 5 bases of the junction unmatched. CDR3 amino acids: CASSPPGTRYNEQFF. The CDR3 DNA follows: TGTGCCAGCTCACCTCCGGGGACTAGGTACAATGAGCAGTTCTTC. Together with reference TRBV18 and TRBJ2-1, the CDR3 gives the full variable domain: NAGVMQNPRHLVRRRGQEARLRCSPMKGHSHVYWYRQLPEEGLKFMVYLQKENIIDESGMPKERFSAEFPKEGPSILRIQQVVRGDSAAYFCASSPPGTRYNEQFFGPGTRLTVL.

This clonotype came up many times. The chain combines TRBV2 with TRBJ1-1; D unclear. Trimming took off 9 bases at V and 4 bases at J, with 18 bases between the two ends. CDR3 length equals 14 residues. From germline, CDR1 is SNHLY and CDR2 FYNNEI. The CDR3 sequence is CARGSGPPVTEAFF. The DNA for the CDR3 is TGTGCCAGAGGGTCAGGACCGCCGGTCACTGAAGCTTTCTTT.

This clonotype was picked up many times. The CDR3 protein is CASSRDSNYGYTF. CDR3 nucleotides: TGTGCCAGTAGCCGGGACAGTAACTATGGCTACACCTTC. The genes are TRBV19 and TRBJ1-2; the match to TRBD1 covers 7 bases. This CDR3 comprises 13 residues. CDR1 is LNHDA and CDR2 is SQIVND in the germline V gene (reference sequence). The V gene end was trimmed by 6 bases and the J gene end by 1 base; junction bases not matched to a gene: 2.

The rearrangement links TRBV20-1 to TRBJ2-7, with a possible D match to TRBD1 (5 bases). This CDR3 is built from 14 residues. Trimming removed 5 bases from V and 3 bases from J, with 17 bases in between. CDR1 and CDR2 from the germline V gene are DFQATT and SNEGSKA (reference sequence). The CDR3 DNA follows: TGCAGTGCTGGCCACACAGGACCCTACTACGAGCAGTACTTC. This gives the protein CSAGHTGPYYEQYF.